The 28 T cell receptor beta chains reported below all come from one sample, sequenced in a study of T cell responses to AZD1222 COVID-19 vaccine. TCRdb's table, derived via immunoSEQ multiplex PCR, lists solely in-frame clones and lacks some. Altogether around 100,000 clones are present, about nine tenths being singletons, with the ten largest covering about 2%. The source was peripheral blood, collected on day 0 of AZD1222 vaccination. These receptors came from an adult in good health.

This clone turned up a few times. The chain links TRBV4-1 to TRBJ1-6; the D gene is possibly TRBD1 (5 bases). Germline V gene data show CDR1 as MGHRA and CDR2 as YSYEKL. Trimming stripped 5 bases from V and 5 bases from J, with 13 bases between. The length of the CDR3 is 15 residues. The CDR3 sequence: CASSLPDMDNSPLHF. The CDR3 DNA reads TGCGCCAGCAGCTTACCGGACATGGATAATTCACCCCTCCACTTT.

The chain employs TRBV30 and TRBJ1-4; 10 bases are shared with TRBD1. Per the germline V gene, CDR1 is GTSNPN and CDR2 is SVGIG (reference sequence). V shed 8 bases, J shed 6 bases, and the junction held 6 bases outside the gene matches. The CDR3 has 13 amino acids. The CDR3 here is CARRTGGDEKLFF. The CDR3 nucleotides read TGTGCCAGACGGACAGGGGGGGATGAAAAACTGTTTTTT.

V is TRBV5-6 and J is TRBJ2-5, with 7 positions matching TRBD1. Per the germline V gene, CDR1 is SGHDT and CDR2 is YYEEEE. This CDR3 comprises 15 residues. V lost 2 bases and J lost 4; bases outside the gene matches: 8. The CDR3 region is CASSLPNRGGETQYF. The CDR3 DNA is TGTGCCAGCAGCTTACCCAACAGGGGCGGAGAGACCCAGTACTTC.

The J gene is TRBJ2-1, the V gene TRBV4-2; 7 bases agree with TRBD2. V lost 6 bases, J lost 4 bases, and 18 bases stayed unmatched. From germline, CDR1 is LGHNA and CDR2 YNFKEQ. This CDR3 region has 18 residues. The CDR3 bases are TGTGCCAGCAGTGGACGGGGGAGGGCCACCGCCGGATACAATGAGCAGTTCTTC. Its translation: CASSGRGRATAGYNEQFF.

The CDR3 spells CASSFRQGGREPQHF. As DNA, the CDR3 is TGTGCCAGCAGCTTCCGACAGGGGGGTCGTGAGCCCCAGCATTTT. The chain employs TRBV7-2 and TRBJ1-5; TRBD1 matches 9 bases. Losses at the gene ends were 3 bases for V and 8 bases for J; bases not matched to a gene: 8. CDR3 length equals 15 residues. Germline V CDR1 and CDR2: SGHTA, FQGNSA.

The chain employs TRBV12-5 and TRBJ2-7; 14 positions match TRBD2. The CDR3 length is 17 residues. J gave up 4 bases and V 6 bases, and 11 bases lay outside the gene matches. Germline V lookup: CDR1 LGHNT, CDR2 FRNRAP. Written as DNA, the CDR3 is TGTGCTAGTGGCCGGACCGGGACTAGCGGGAGTAGGTACGAGCAGTACTTC. Its translation: CASGRTGTSGSRYEQYF.

The V call is TRBV6-2 or TRBV6-3, the J call TRBJ2-1; 12 bases are a match to TRBD2. Trimming took 6 bases from V and 8 from J; bases not matched to a gene: 11. This CDR3 is built from 16 residues. Germline V gene data show CDR1 as MNHEY and CDR2 as SVGEGT. DNA of the CDR3: TGTGCCAGCAGCCAAGGACTAGCGGGGCGGAGAGATGAGCAGTTCTTC. Its protein is CASSQGLAGRRDEQFF.

This clone has a handful of counts. J is TRBJ1-1 and V is TRBV3-1 (or the pseudogene TRBV3-2); 9 bases fit TRBD1. The ends lost 1 base at V and 11 bases at J; junction bases unmatched: 5. The CDR3 loop spans 13 amino acids. Germline V gives CDR1 LGHDT, CDR2 YNNKEL (reference sequence). CDR3 coding DNA: TGTGCCAGCAGCCAAGGGGGACAGGGCGACGCTTTCTTT. Protein product: CASSQGGQGDAFF.

This clone appeared a few times. V and J are TRBV2 and TRBJ1-1; D perhaps matches TRBD1 (5 bases). Trimming removed 9 bases from V and 0 bases from J, with 11 bases in between. The CDR3 consists of 13 residues. Per germline, CDR1 SNHLY and CDR2 FYNNEI. The CDR3 DNA follows: TGTGCCAGTTCCACAGGTTTGAACACTGAAGCTTTCTTT. This codes for CASSTGLNTEAFF.

The chain's CDR3 is CASSLSGVANVLTF. The CDR3, as DNA: TGTGCCAGCAGCTTATCAGGTGTTGCCAACGTCCTGACTTTC. The chain uses TRBV7-3 and TRBJ2-6; unclear D gene. CDR1 and CDR2 from the germline V gene are SGHTA and FQGTGA. The CDR3 runs 14 residues. The V gene lost 2 bases and the J gene lost 7 bases, with 9 bases spanning the gap.

V is TRBV6-4 and J is TRBJ1-1; D may be TRBD1 (5 bases). V shed 0 bases and J shed 11 bases, with 19 bases lying between them. Germline V lookup: CDR1 MRHNA, CDR2 SNTAGT. The CDR3 length is 15 residues. The CDR3 nucleotides read TGTGCCAGCAGTGACTCCCCAGGGATGGGGTCTAAGGCTTTCTTT. It encodes CASSDSPGMGSKAFF.

The chain uses TRBV6-1 and TRBJ1-6, with 7 bases that match TRBD1. Trimming cost V 3 bases and J 7 bases; bases outside gene matches: 6. The CDR3 totals 15 residues. Germline V gene sequence: CDR1 MNHNS, CDR2 SASEGT. CDR3 residues: CASSDPTGPNSPLHF. CDR3 coding DNA: TGTGCCAGCAGTGACCCGACAGGGCCGAATTCACCCCTCCACTTT.

In DNA form, the CDR3 reads TGTGCCAGCAGTGTAGTAGCGGGGGGGGATACGCAGTATTTT. The encoded protein is CASSVVAGGDTQYF. The chain recombines TRBV2 with TRBJ2-3; TRBD2 matches 11 bases. The CDR3 contains 14 residues. In germline, CDR1 is SNHLY, CDR2 FYNNEI. V lost 4 bases, J lost 6 bases, and 3 bases stayed unmatched.

This clone was detected once. The chain couples TRBV27 to TRBJ1-1; D may be TRBD1 (5 bases). V lost 3 bases and J 2 bases, leaving 13 bases between the germline ends. Germline V CDR1 and CDR2: MNHEY, SMNVEV (reference sequence). The CDR3 is 15 amino acids. DNA for the CDR3: TGTGCCAGCAGTTTGGATGACAGTCACAACACTGAAGCTTTCTTT. This codes for CASSLDDSHNTEAFF.

The count of this clone is one. Here the CDR3 DNA reads TGTGCCAGCAGCCGGCTTGGGGACCGCGCCTCTGGAAACACCATATATTTT. Translating it yields CASSRLGDRASGNTIYF. The chain combines TRBV4-2 with TRBJ1-3, with D perhaps TRBD1 (5 bases). Per the germline V gene, CDR1 is LGHNA and CDR2 is YNFKEQ. The CDR3 extends over 17 amino acids. V gave up 4 bases and J gave up 0 bases, with 16 bases separating them.

This clone has only a few counts. The gene calls are TRBV6-5 and TRBJ2-2, with a tentative D call TRBD2 (5 bases). The CDR3 length is 14 residues. Germline V gene sequence: CDR1 MNHEY, CDR2 SVGAGI. Trimming left V 5 bases short and J 4 bases short, with 11 bases between. The CDR3 sequence is CASSNPGGTGELFF. The CDR3 region has the DNA TGTGCCAGCAGTAACCCCGGAGGCACCGGGGAGCTGTTTTTT.

This chain links TRBV11-2 with TRBJ2-2; D is possibly TRBD1 (5 bases). V was clipped by 1 base and J by 6 bases, with 12 bases between them. Germline V gene lookup returns CDR1 SGHAT and CDR2 FQNNGV. The CDR3 has 15 residues. CDR3 protein: CASSLVAGIAGELFF. CDR3 coding DNA: TGTGCCAGCAGCTTAGTGGCAGGGATAGCCGGGGAGCTGTTTTTT.

The chain carries TRBV14 and TRBJ2-7; 12 positions match TRBD2. The ends lost 4 bases at V and 4 bases at J; junction bases unmatched: 2. The CDR3 runs 14 residues. The germline V gene encodes CDR1 SGHDN and CDR2 FVKESK. The CDR3 region has the DNA TGTGCCAGCAGCCCCGGACTAGCGGGATACGAGCAGTACTTC. Its protein product is CASSPGLAGYEQYF. The full variable domain, its missing parts supplied by reference TRBV14 and TRBJ2-7, is EAGVTQFPSHSVIEKGQTVTLRCDPISGHDNLYWYRRVMGKEIKFLLHFVKESKQDESGMPNNRFLAERTGGTYSTLKVQPAELEDSGVYFCASSPGLAGYEQYFGPGTRLTVT.

The rearrangement uses TRBV19 and TRBJ2-2; TRBD2 matches at 7 bases. Germline CDR1 is LNHDA and CDR2 is SQIVND (reference sequence). The CDR3 length is 14 residues. Trimming took 9 bases from V and 1 from J; bases not matched to a gene: 5. In DNA form, the CDR3 reads TGTGCCAGCACCGCTAGCGGGAACACCGGGGAGCTGTTTTTT. Protein: CASTASGNTGELFF.

V gene TRBV24-1 combines with J gene TRBJ2-5, with 7 bases matching TRBD2. Losses at the gene ends were 5 bases for V and 4 bases for J; bases not matched to a gene: 9. This CDR3 has 15 residues. Germline V gene sequence: CDR1 KGHDR, CDR2 SFDVKD. This CDR3 is CATSGRGLNGETQYF. CDR3 DNA sequence: TGTGCCACCAGTGGTAGGGGACTAAATGGAGAGACCCAGTACTTC.

The rearrangement links TRBV30 to TRBJ2-2; D remains ambiguous. V shed 4 bases and J shed 5 bases, with 14 bases lying between them. The CDR3 runs 14 residues. Germline loops: CDR1 GTSNPN, CDR2 SVGIG (reference sequence). The CDR3 DNA reads as TGTGCCTGGACGGCTGGATTGGAGACCGGGGAGCTGTTTTTT. This gives the protein CAWTAGLETGELFF.

The CDR3, as DNA: TGTGCCAGTAATCCCAACGGACAGAGGAACACTGAAGCTTTCTTT. It specifies CASNPNGQRNTEAFF. The rearrangement uses TRBV19 and TRBJ1-1; D perhaps matches TRBD1 (6 bases). Trimming removed 7 bases at V and 1 base at J, with 16 bases between. The CDR3 contains 15 residues. Germline-derived CDR1 and CDR2 are LNHDA and SQIVND (reference sequence). The variable domain in full, completed from reference TRBV19 and TRBJ1-1, reads DGGITQSPKYLFRKEGQNVTLSCEQNLNHDAMYWYRQDPGQGLRLIYYSQIVNDFQKGDIAEGYSVSREKKESFPLTVTSAQKNPTAFYLCASNPNGQRNTEAFFGQGTRLTVV.

This chain joins TRBV6-2 or TRBV6-3 and TRBJ1-1; D not resolved. Trimming removed 3 bases at V and 7 bases at J, with 6 bases between. CDR3 length: 11 residues. Germline CDR1 is MNHEY and CDR2 is SVGEGT. This CDR3 reads CASSYYDEAFF. The CDR3 DNA reads as TGTGCCAGCAGTTATTATGATGAAGCTTTCTTT.

The gene calls are TRBV29-1 and TRBJ1-2; 10 bases are shared with TRBD1. Losses at the gene ends were 4 bases for V and 4 bases for J; bases not matched to a gene: 0. Germline-derived CDR1 and CDR2 are SQVTM and ANQGSEA. The length of the CDR3 is 12 residues. The CDR3 DNA sequence: TGCAGCGTTGGGGACAGGGGCTATGGCTACACCTTC. Protein product: CSVGDRGYGYTF.

CDR3 sequence: CASSPSENTEAFF. The CDR3 DNA reads as TGTGCCAGCAGCCCCTCGGAGAACACTGAAGCTTTCTTT. This chain joins TRBV9 and TRBJ1-1; D gene uncertain. Trimming removed 4 bases at V and 1 base at J, with 8 bases between. CDR3 size: 13 residues. The germline CDR1 and CDR2 sequences are SGDLS and YYNGEE.

This rearrangement joins TRBV19 to TRBJ2-2; a possible D gene is TRBD2 (6 bases). The V end lost 4 bases, the J end lost 4 bases, and 16 bases lay between the germline ends. Germline CDR1 is LNHDA and CDR2 is SQIVND (reference sequence). This CDR3 spans 16 amino acids. This chain's CDR3 is CASSTGVGYFTGELFF. CDR3 sequence (DNA): TGTGCCAGTAGTACGGGGGTGGGGTACTTCACCGGGGAGCTGTTTTTT.

The chain combines TRBV30 with TRBJ2-5, with D possibly being TRBD2 (5 bases). Germline V gene data show CDR1 as GTSNPN and CDR2 as SVGIG (reference sequence). The CDR3 runs to 15 residues. With 0 bases removed from V and 5 bases from J, the gap between germline ends came to 16 bases. Written as DNA, the CDR3 is TGTGCCTGGAGTGTCGGCGGGCGCGCGCGGGAGACCCAGTACTTC. Its translation: CAWSVGGRARETQYF.

The chain employs TRBV7-8 and TRBJ2-5; possibly TRBD2 for D (6 bases). CDR3 length: 15 residues. V was clipped by 1 base and J by 5 bases, with 14 bases between them. Germline V lookup: CDR1 SGHVS, CDR2 FQNEAQ. The CDR3 spells CASSLGAGGGETQYF. CDR3 bases: TGTGCCAGCAGCTTAGGGGCAGGAGGAGGGGAGACCCAGTACTTC.